A selection of T cell receptor beta chains follows, all from one sample in a study of T-cell reconstitution after alpha-beta-depleted transplantation in children. TCRdb independently ran MiXCR on the PCR reads; one entry per CDR3 protein. The table shows approximately 590,000 distinct CDR3 sequences, with over 9.5% occurring only once. This material consisted of PBMCs from the stem cell graft donor, taken from the stem cell graft. These TCRs come from a human donor who donated a stem cell graft to a child with acute myeloid leukemia. The CDR3 runs from the conserved cysteine through the conserved F or W. D genes are given only for firm matches. Only some rows state a clone size, as once, few, many or a class for expanded clones.

clone size	D gene	V gene	J gene	CDR3 protein	CDR3 DNA
.	.	TRBV7-2	TRBJ1-2	CASSFGGSGGYTF	TGTGCCAGCAGCTTCGGAGGGTCGGGAGGCTACACCTTC
.	TRBD2	TRBV11-2	TRBJ2-2	CASSFPVAGGRDTGELFF	TGTGCCAGCAGCTTCCCAGTAGCGGGAGGGCGGGACACCGGGGAGCTGTTTTTT
many	.	TRBV10-3	TRBJ2-3	CAISGQTHTDTQYF	TGTGCCATCAGTGGTCAAACACACACAGATACGCAGTATTTT
few	.	TRBV30	TRBJ2-1	CAWTGASNEQFF	TGTGCCTGGACCGGGGCTAGCAATGAGCAGTTCTTC
.	.	TRBV4-2	TRBJ2-2	CASSQVSRLQGPKDTGELFF	TGTGCCAGCAGCCAAGTCTCCCGGCTACAGGGACCGAAGGACACCGGGGAGCTGTTTTTT
many	.	TRBV29-1	TRBJ2-2	CSVVSGTGELFF	TGCAGCGTTGTATCGGGGACCGGGGAGCTGTTTTTT
many	.	TRBV6-2/TRBV6-3	TRBJ2-2	CASSYGGTGELFF	TGTGCCAGCAGTTACGGGGGGACCGGGGAGCTGTTTTTT
few	.	TRBV4-3	TRBJ2-3	CASSQDSRGDTDTQYF	TGCGCCAGCAGCCAAGATTCGAGGGGGGACACAGATACGCAGTATTTT
few	TRBD1	TRBV29-1	TRBJ1-1	CSVPVMGQKNTEAFF	TGCAGCGTGCCTGTCATGGGACAGAAGAACACTGAAGCTTTCTTT
many	TRBD1	TRBV11-1	TRBJ2-7	CASSRRDREHEQYF	TGTGCCAGCAGCCGCCGGGACAGGGAACACGAGCAGTACTTC
many	TRBD2	TRBV5-1	TRBJ2-5	CASSLASSGTETQYF	TGCGCCAGCAGCTTGGCGTCTAGCGGGACGGAGACCCAGTACTTC
.	.	TRBV11-3	TRBJ2-3	CASSLTAEDTQYF	TGTGCCAGCAGCTTAACCGCCGAGGATACGCAGTATTTT
.	TRBD2	TRBV12-3/TRBV12-4	TRBJ2-2	CASSPLGAGATGELFF	TGTGCCAGCAGTCCCTTAGGGGCGGGAGCCACCGGGGAGCTGTTTTTT
many	TRBD2	TRBV7-2	TRBJ2-5	CASSPGGSGRQETQYF	TGTGCCAGCAGCCCAGGGGGTAGCGGGAGACAAGAGACCCAGTACTTC
many	.	TRBV7-2	TRBJ2-4	CASTGGSKNIQYF	TGTGCCAGCACAGGGGGGTCTAAAAACATTCAGTACTTC
few	TRBD2	TRBV12-3/TRBV12-4	TRBJ2-1	CASNPLAGVGGEQFF	TGTGCCAGCAACCCACTAGCGGGAGTAGGCGGTGAGCAGTTCTTC
few	.	TRBV20-1	TRBJ2-4	CRAAQGNIQYF	TGCAGAGCAGCCCAGGGAAACATTCAGTACTTC
few	TRBD2	TRBV7-3	TRBJ2-2	CASSPASGAVGELFF	TGTGCCAGCAGCCCGGCTAGCGGGGCGGTCGGGGAGCTGTTTTTT
few	.	TRBV6-5	TRBJ2-2	CASSYGGGLNTGELFF	TGTGCCAGCAGTTACGGGGGGGGCCTAAACACCGGGGAGCTGTTTTTT
few	.	TRBV4-3	TRBJ1-4	CASSQARGVKEKLFF	TGCGCCAGCAGCCAAGCCCGGGGGGTAAAGGAAAAACTGTTTTTT
.	.	TRBV7-2	TRBJ2-2	CASSLALTASSGELFF	TGTGCCAGCAGCTTAGCGCTGACGGCGAGTTCCGGGGAGCTGTTTTTT
many	.	TRBV20-1	TRBJ1-3	CSAQTVNSGNTIYF	TGCAGTGCTCAGACAGTCAACTCTGGAAACACCATATATTTT
few	.	TRBV6-2/TRBV6-3	TRBJ2-2	CASSYSRQIYNTGELFF	TGTGCCAGCAGTTACTCCAGACAGATTTACAACACCGGGGAGCTGTTTTTT
few	TRBD2	TRBV7-9	TRBJ2-1	CASSFSGRASYNEQFF	TGTGCCAGCAGCTTTAGCGGGAGGGCCTCCTACAATGAGCAGTTCTTC
few	.	TRBV4-2	TRBJ1-2	CASSPDMAGGYTF	TGTGCCAGCAGCCCCGACATGGCGGGTGGCTACACCTTC
.	.	TRBV7-9	TRBJ2-7	CASSLAGDLYEQYF	TGTGCCAGCAGCTTAGCTGGGGACCTTTACGAGCAGTACTTC
.	.	TRBV27	TRBJ1-4	CASKRVATNEKLFF	TGTGCCAGCAAAAGAGTTGCAACTAATGAAAAACTGTTTTTT
.	.	TRBV30	TRBJ1-2	CAKQGTRGYTF	TGTGCCAAACAGGGTACGCGTGGCTACACCTTC
.	.	TRBV9	TRBJ2-7	CASSAGSLTRGSEQYF	TGTGCCAGCAGCGCAGGGAGCTTAACCCGGGGTAGCGAGCAGTACTTC
few	.	TRBV28	TRBJ2-2	CASRYSRYTGELFF	TGTGCCAGCAGATACTCTAGGTACACCGGGGAGCTGTTTTTT
few	.	TRBV20-1	TRBJ2-7	CSARQSGVHEQYF	TGCAGTGCACGGCAGTCGGGGGTCCACGAGCAGTACTTC
.	TRBD1	TRBV11-3	TRBJ2-1	CASSGMDRGQSEQFF	TGTGCCAGCAGCGGAATGGACAGGGGTCAGTCGGAGCAGTTCTTC
.	.	TRBV15	TRBJ2-7	CATSLDRRSYEQYF	TGTGCCACCAGCCTAGACAGGAGGTCCTACGAGCAGTACTTC